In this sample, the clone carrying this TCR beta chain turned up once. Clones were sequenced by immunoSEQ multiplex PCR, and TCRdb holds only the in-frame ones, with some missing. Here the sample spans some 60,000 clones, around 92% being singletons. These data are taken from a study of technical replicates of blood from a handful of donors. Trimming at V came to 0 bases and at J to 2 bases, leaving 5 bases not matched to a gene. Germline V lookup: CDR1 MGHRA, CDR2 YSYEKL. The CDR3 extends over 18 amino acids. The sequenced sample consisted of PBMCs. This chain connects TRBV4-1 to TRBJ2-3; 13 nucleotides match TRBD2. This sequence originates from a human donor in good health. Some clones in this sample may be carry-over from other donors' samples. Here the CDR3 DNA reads TGCGCCAGCAGCCAAGAGGGCGGACTAGCGGGAGCCACAGATACGCAGTATTTT. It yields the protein CASSQEGGLAGATDTQYF.